The 28 T cell receptor beta chains given below trace back to one sample, sequenced in a study of shared clonotypes between healthy human individuals (dated by TCRdb to about 2020). Library creation used the immunoSEQ multiplex PCR assay. TCRdb holds this immuneACCESS table with in-frame rearrangements only. Some clones are missing; in checked studies, unresolved V genes explain under half, and the rest has no known cause. The sample table holds 2 million to 2.5 million clones, of which 93% were seen once. About 0.39% of the sample is taken by the ten largest. The sample taken for sequencing was naive CD4+ T cells from PBMCs. According to the study, the label for this sample's cell subset or site signals: CD45RA+ positively selected. These receptors originate from a young man in good health. Some clones in this sample may be carry-over from other donors' samples.

Written as DNA, the CDR3 is TGTGCCAGCAGCTCCATTCCTGGACCCTTCAATCAGCCCCAGCATTTT. Protein: CASSSIPGPFNQPQHF. The genes are TRBV7-2 and TRBJ1-5, with D uncertain. Germline V gene lookup returns CDR1 SGHTA and CDR2 FQGNSA. The length of the CDR3 is 16 residues. Trimming took 4 bases from V and 3 from J, leaving 16 bases between them.

The chain couples TRBV4-1 to TRBJ1-1, with TRBD1 identical over 7 bases. The CDR3 sequence is 18 residues long. V shed 0 bases, J shed 5 bases, and the junction held 15 bases outside the gene matches. The germline CDR1 and CDR2 sequences are MGHRA and YSYEKL. CDR3: CASSQERGRGGRETEAFF. The CDR3 nucleotides read TGCGCCAGCAGCCAAGAGAGGGGGAGAGGGGGCAGGGAGACTGAAGCTTTCTTT.

This sequence joins TRBV25-1 and TRBJ1-2; no definite D call. Deletions cut 3 bases from V and 0 bases from J, with 5 bases between. This CDR3 is built from 13 residues. In germline, CDR1 is MGHDK, CDR2 SYGVNS. For the CDR3, the DNA is TGTGCCAGCAGTGACCAGTCTAACTATGGCTACACCTTC. It codes for CASSDQSNYGYTF.

In this sample, this clone turned up once. This chain uses TRBV4-1 with TRBJ2-1; 9 bases are a match to TRBD2. The CDR3 length is 19 residues. V gave up 3 bases and J gave up 0 bases; unmatched junction bases: 12. Germline CDR1 is MGHRA and CDR2 is YSYEKL. CDR3 loop: CASSQARGGAPGSYNEQFF. DNA of the CDR3: TGCGCCAGCAGCCAGGCTCGCGGGGGGGCCCCAGGCTCCTACAATGAGCAGTTCTTC.

The genes are TRBV7-3 and TRBJ2-2; D might be TRBD2 (5 bases). Germline-derived CDR1 and CDR2 are SGHTA and FQGTGA. CDR3 size: 14 residues. Deletions cut 2 bases from V and 6 bases from J, with 10 bases between. CDR3 bases: TGTGCCAGCAGCTTACTGGGAGATCCCGGGGAGCTGTTTTTT. The encoded protein is CASSLLGDPGELFF. Complete variable domain (other parts from reference TRBV7-3 and TRBJ2-2): GAGVSQTPSNKVTEKGKYVELRCDPISGHTALYWYRQSLGQGPEFLIYFQGTGAADDSGLPNDRFFAVRPEGSVSTLKIQRTERGDSAVYLCASSLLGDPGELFFGEGSRLTVL.

Regarding this clone: The sample holds other DNA sequences that translate to the same CDR3. This chain joins TRBV5-1 and TRBJ2-3; 13 nucleotides match TRBD2. Germline CDR1 and CDR2: SGHRS and YFSETQ. The V segment lost 3 bases and the J segment 2 bases; nucleotides outside the gene matches: 3. The CDR3 totals 16 residues. The CDR3 region has the DNA TGCGCCAGCAGCTCTGGACTAGCGGGAGTCACAGATACGCAGTATTTT. It is translated as CASSSGLAGVTDTQYF.

The chain is built from TRBV9 and TRBJ1-4; 8 nucleotides agree with TRBD1. This CDR3 has 18 residues. J lost 5 bases, V lost 0 bases, and 12 bases had no gene match. Germline CDR1 and CDR2: SGDLS and YYNGEE. The CDR3 sequence is CASSVGRGQGATNEKLFF. For the CDR3, the DNA is TGTGCCAGCAGCGTAGGGCGCGGGCAGGGGGCGACGAATGAAAAACTGTTTTTT.

The V and J genes are TRBV7-9 and TRBJ1-5; possible D gene TRBD1, 5 bases. The CDR3 covers 14 residues. The V and J ends lost 1 base and 7 bases respectively, with 11 bases between them. Germline V gene data show CDR1 as SEHNR and CDR2 as FQNEAQ (reference sequence). DNA for the CDR3: TGTGCCAGCAGCTTAGGCAGGGCGGGACAGCCCCAGCATTTT. It encodes CASSLGRAGQPQHF.

A remark on this clone: Different DNA sequences within this sample yield the same CDR3. This rearrangement joins TRBV28 to TRBJ1-4; the D gene is possibly TRBD1 (5 bases). Germline CDR1 and CDR2: MDHEN and SYDVKM. The CDR3 loop spans 14 amino acids. V shed 2 bases and J shed 3 bases, with 7 bases lying between them. CDR3 sequence: CASSLGGANEKLFF. The CDR3 DNA reads TGTGCCAGCAGTTTAGGGGGGGCTAATGAAAAACTGTTTTTT.

The rearrangement uses TRBV11-2 and TRBJ2-2; the D is unclear. V gave up 3 bases and J gave up 4 bases, with 6 bases separating them. This CDR3 comprises 13 residues. The germline gives CDR1 SGHAT, CDR2 FQNNGV. CDR3 sequence reads: CASSFLTTGELFF. The CDR3, as DNA: TGTGCCAGCAGCTTCTTAACCACCGGGGAGCTGTTTTTT.

The chain links TRBV15 to TRBJ2-3, with D perhaps TRBD1 (6 bases). CDR1 is LNHNV, CDR2 YYDKDF, per germline (reference sequence). Between the trimmed V and J ends, which lost 5 bases and 8 bases, there was a span of 20 bases. This CDR3 has 15 amino acids. CDR3 coding DNA: TGTGCCACCAGCGGATACAGGGATCGGCGAGGTACGCAGTATTTT. Protein product: CATSGYRDRRGTQYF.

This clone has just one count. The V call is TRBV5-4, the J call TRBJ2-1; TRBD2 might be the D (6 bases). The germline V gene encodes CDR1 SGHNT and CDR2 YYREEE (reference sequence). This CDR3 is 14 amino acids long. Trimming left V 3 bases short and J 11 bases short, with 18 bases between. CDR3 residues: CASSSGPGGPKQFF. The CDR3 coding sequence is TGTGCCAGCAGCTCGGGCCCCGGAGGGCCTAAGCAGTTCTTC. Drawing the rest from reference TRBV5-4 and TRBJ2-1, the complete variable domain is ETGVTQSPTHLIKTRGQQVTLRCSSQSGHNTVSWYQQALGQGPQFIFQYYREEENGRGNFPPRFSGLQFPNYSSELNVNALELDDSALYLCASSSGPGGPKQFFGPGTRLTVL.

The chain links TRBV5-4 to TRBJ2-1, with 10 nucleotides matching TRBD2. Trimming cost V 2 bases and J 4 bases; bases outside gene matches: 6. The germline V gene has CDR1 SGHNT and CDR2 YYREEE (reference sequence). There are 16 residues in the CDR3. The CDR3 DNA reads as TGTGCCAGCAGCTTCCCAGCGGGAGGGAGATACAATGAGCAGTTCTTC. Its protein is CASSFPAGGRYNEQFF.

About this clone: Other DNA sequences of this sample code for an identical CDR3. The chain joins TRBV28 to TRBJ1-2; 7 bases are shared with TRBD1. The V and J ends lost 3 bases and 0 bases, in that order; junction bases with no gene match: 1. Germline V gives CDR1 MDHEN, CDR2 SYDVKM. The CDR3 length is 14 residues. The CDR3 here is CASSLTGTNYGYTF. In DNA form, the CDR3 reads TGTGCCAGCAGTTTGACAGGGACTAACTATGGCTACACCTTC.

As regards this clone: This sample also contains other DNA sequences that code for the same CDR3. The CDR3 sequence is CASSLELAGVYEQYF. CDR3 coding DNA: TGCGCCAGCAGCTTGGAACTAGCGGGAGTCTACGAGCAGTACTTC. V gene TRBV5-1 combines with J gene TRBJ2-7, with 11 positions matching TRBD2. V trimming: 0 bases; J trimming: 3 bases; junction bases outside the gene matches: 2. The CDR3 is 15 residues long. The V gene's germline CDR1 is SGHRS and CDR2 YFSETQ. Looking up the rest from reference TRBV5-1 and TRBJ2-7 gives the full variable domain: KAGVTQTPRYLIKTRGQQVTLSCSPISGHRSVSWYQQTPGQGLQFLFEYFSETQRNKGNFPGRFSGRQFSNSRSEMNVSTLELGDSALYLCASSLELAGVYEQYFGPGTRLTVT.

Note on this clone: Other DNA sequences from this sample encode an identical CDR3 as well. V usage is TRBV20-1 and J usage is TRBJ1-1; D is ambiguous. Looked up from germline, CDR1 is DFQATT and CDR2 is SNEGSKA (reference sequence). The CDR3 has 11 residues. V lost 1 base, J lost 7 bases, and 7 bases lay in between. CDR3 sequence (DNA): TGCAGTGCTAGAGTAACAGTTGAAGCTTTCTTT. This gives the protein CSARVTVEAFF.

This clone was observed a handful of times. The chain recombines TRBV2 with TRBJ1-1; the D is unclear. Looked up from germline, CDR1 is SNHLY and CDR2 is FYNNEI. The CDR3 loop spans 13 amino acids. V lost 4 bases and J lost 2, with 8 bases in between. CDR3 bases: TGTGCCAGCAGTGTCGCTCCCAACACTGAAGCTTTCTTT. It encodes CASSVAPNTEAFF.

The chain couples TRBV5-6 to TRBJ1-2; TRBD1 is a possible D gene (5 bases). The CDR3 length is 13 residues. With 4 bases removed from V and 3 bases from J, the gap between germline ends came to 10 bases. CDR1 is SGHDT, CDR2 YYEEEE, per germline. Here the CDR3 reads CASSRDRYYGYTF. CDR3 sequence (DNA): TGTGCCAGCAGCCGGGACCGATACTATGGCTACACCTTC. The full variable domain, with the rest looked up from reference TRBV5-6 and TRBJ1-2, is DAGVTQSPTHLIKTRGQQVTLRCSPKSGHDTVSWYQQALGQGPQFIFQYYEEEERQRGNFPDRFSGHQFPNYSSELNVNALLLGDSALYLCASSRDRYYGYTFGSGTRLTVV.

The V and J genes are TRBV5-4 and TRBJ1-1, with D perhaps TRBD1 (6 bases). V lost 0 bases to trimming and J lost 5 bases, with 14 bases between them. The germline CDR1 and CDR2 sequences are SGHNT and YYREEE (reference sequence). This CDR3 spans 15 amino acids. The CDR3 region has the DNA TGTGCCAGCAGCTTGGCGGGGGGCAGGGGAACTGAAGCTTTCTTT. Its translation is CASSLAGGRGTEAFF.

V usage is TRBV28 and J usage is TRBJ1-2; possible D gene TRBD1, 5 bases. The germline V gene has CDR1 MDHEN and CDR2 SYDVKM. CDR3 length: 15 residues. The ends were cut back, 3 bases at V and 0 bases at J, with 11 bases in the middle. CDR3 nucleotides: TGTGCCAGCAGTTTCGGGACGGCGTCTAACTATGGCTACACCTTC. Encoded protein: CASSFGTASNYGYTF.

The CDR3 nucleotides are TGTGCCAGTACCCAAAACCGACCCGGACAGGGGAATGATGGCTACACCTTC. Protein sequence: CASTQNRPGQGNDGYTF. This rearrangement joins TRBV19 to TRBJ1-2, with 9 bases matching TRBD1. Germline CDR1 reads LNHDA; CDR2 reads SQIVND (reference sequence). There are 17 residues in the CDR3. V shed 7 bases and J 6 bases; nucleotides not matched to a gene: 18.

The chain combines TRBV19 with TRBJ1-2, with a weak D call TRBD1 (6 bases). Germline CDR1 is LNHDA and CDR2 is SQIVND (reference sequence). V lost 5 bases and J 4 bases, leaving 14 bases between the germline ends. The CDR3 covers 14 residues. CDR3: CASSSEGRGYGYTF. CDR3 DNA sequence: TGTGCCAGTAGTTCAGAGGGCAGGGGCTATGGCTACACCTTC. The full variable domain, in which reference TRBV19 and TRBJ1-2 provide the parts outside the CDR3, is DGGITQSPKYLFRKEGQNVTLSCEQNLNHDAMYWYRQDPGQGLRLIYYSQIVNDFQKGDIAEGYSVSREKKESFPLTVTSAQKNPTAFYLCASSSEGRGYGYTFGSGTRLTVV.

The chain recombines TRBV6-1 with TRBJ1-5; perhaps TRBD1 as D (5 bases). V lost 4 bases to trimming and J lost 3 bases, with 13 bases between them. Germline V gives CDR1 MNHNS, CDR2 SASEGT. The CDR3 contains 15 residues. Written as DNA, the CDR3 is TGTGCCAGCAGTGCCTGGGACGGATACAATCAGCCCCAGCATTTT. This sequence encodes CASSAWDGYNQPQHF.

The table lists this clone with a count of one. The chain has TRBV28 and TRBJ1-2; D possibly corresponds to TRBD1 (5 bases). CDR3 length equals 13 residues. V was cut by 8 bases and J by 8 bases, with 18 bases left in between. Germline V gives CDR1 MDHEN, CDR2 SYDVKM. The CDR3 region is CASRGTPNQGYTF. The CDR3 DNA sequence: TGTGCCAGCCGGGGGACTCCAAACCAAGGCTACACCTTC.

The rearrangement joins TRBV6-6 to TRBJ2-7, with no clear D. Germline-derived CDR1 and CDR2 are MNHNY and SVGAGI (reference sequence). V shed 0 bases and J shed 2 bases, with 5 bases lying between them. This CDR3 comprises 13 residues. This CDR3 is CASSYSNPYEQYF. DNA for the CDR3: TGTGCCAGCAGTTACTCTAATCCCTACGAGCAGTACTTC.

The chain carries TRBV27 and TRBJ2-2, with a possible D match to TRBD2 (5 bases). Trimming left V 5 bases short and J 9 bases short, with 13 bases between. This CDR3 is built from 13 residues. From germline, CDR1 is MNHEY and CDR2 SMNVEV (reference sequence). CDR3 DNA sequence: TGTGCCAGCAGTCGACCCGGCGGGTGGGAGCTGTTTTTT. Its protein is CASSRPGGWELFF.

This chain uses TRBV10-3 with TRBJ2-7, with 10 nucleotides matching TRBD1. The trim removed 10 bases at V and 4 bases at J, leaving 10 bases unmatched. This CDR3 region has 14 residues. From germline, CDR1 is ENHRY and CDR2 SYGVKD. DNA for the CDR3: TGTGCCAATTCACCGGGACAGGGGTCTTACGAGCAGTACTTC. Its translation: CANSPGQGSYEQYF.

The chain links TRBV5-1 to TRBJ2-7; 8 nucleotides line up with TRBD1. There are 15 residues in the CDR3. The junction had 8 bases not matched to a gene; V was cut back by 0 bases and J by 6 bases. Per germline, CDR1 SGHRS and CDR2 YFSETQ. The CDR3 sequence is CASSLAGTGLLEQYF. CDR3 coding DNA: TGCGCCAGCAGCTTGGCCGGGACAGGCCTCCTCGAGCAGTACTTC.